Sequencing of this TCR beta chain was carried out in a study of cytomegalovirus exposure and HLA in healthy donors. Findings of the study overall: V- and J-gene trimming of TCR beta was linked (in a later analysis) to a missense DCLRE1C variant.

Germline-derived CDR1 and CDR2 are SEHNR and FQNEAQ (reference sequence). The length of the CDR3 is 14 residues. V was trimmed by 0 bases and J by 5 bases, leaving 10 bases between them. A remark on this clone: Its antigen remains unknown.

Both 60 Vbeta primers and 13 Jbeta primers went into the PCR. This table comes from immunoSEQ multiplex PCR, and its TCRdb copy is limited to in-frame clones, with some not included. The sample shows more than 85,000 clones, over 70% of them seen only once. The clonotype originates from a man aged 30-40 years in good health and CMV-seronegative. Sequencing was done on a sample of PBMCs. The rearrangement links TRBV7-9 to TRBJ1-1; tentatively, D is TRBD1 (5 bases). The CDR3 spells CASSLAGGGTEAFF. The CDR3 region has the DNA TGTGCCAGCAGCTTAGCTGGGGGAGGGACTGAAGCTTTCTTT.